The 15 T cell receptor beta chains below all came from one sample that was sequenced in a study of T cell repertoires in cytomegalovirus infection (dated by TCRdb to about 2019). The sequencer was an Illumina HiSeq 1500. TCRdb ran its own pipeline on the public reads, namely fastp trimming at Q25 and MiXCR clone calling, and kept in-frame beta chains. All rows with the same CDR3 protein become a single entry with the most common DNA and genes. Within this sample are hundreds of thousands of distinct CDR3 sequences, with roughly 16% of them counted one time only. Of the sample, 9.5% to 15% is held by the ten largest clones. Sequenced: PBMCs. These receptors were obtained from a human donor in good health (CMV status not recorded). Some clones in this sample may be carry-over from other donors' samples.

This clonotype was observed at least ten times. The CDR3 DNA sequence: TGTGCCAGCAGCCAGGATGGAGGGACCCAGTACTTC. Translating gives CASSQDGGTQYF. This rearrangement joins TRBV28 to TRBJ2-5, with a tentative D call TRBD2 (5 bases). CDR1 is MDHEN and CDR2 is SYDVKM in the germline V gene. The germline V and J ends were trimmed by 6 bases and 7 bases, with 12 bases remaining between them. The CDR3 is 12 amino acids. Together with reference TRBV28 and TRBJ2-5, the CDR3 gives the full variable domain: DVKVTQSSRYLVKRTGEKVFLECVQDMDHENMFWYRQDPGLGLRLIYFSYDVKMKEKGDIPEGYSVSREKKERFSLILESASTNQTSMYLCASSQDGGTQYFGPGTRLLVL.

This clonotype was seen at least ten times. The CDR3 is CASSEQDSALSYNEQFF. The CDR3 DNA reads as TGTGCCAGCAGTGAACAAGACAGCGCCCTCTCCTACAATGAGCAGTTCTTC. The rearrangement links TRBV25-1 to TRBJ2-1, with D maybe TRBD1 (5 bases). V dropped 2 bases and J dropped 0 bases, with 14 bases sitting between them. The V gene's germline CDR1 is MGHDK and CDR2 SYGVNS. CDR3 length: 17 residues.

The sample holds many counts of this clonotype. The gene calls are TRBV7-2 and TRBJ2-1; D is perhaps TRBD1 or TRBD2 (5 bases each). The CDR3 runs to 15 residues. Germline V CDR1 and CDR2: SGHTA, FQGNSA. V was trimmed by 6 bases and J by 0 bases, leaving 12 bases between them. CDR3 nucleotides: TGTGCCAGCAGGCTTCGTGGGACCTCCTACAATGAGCAGTTCTTC. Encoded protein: CASRLRGTSYNEQFF.

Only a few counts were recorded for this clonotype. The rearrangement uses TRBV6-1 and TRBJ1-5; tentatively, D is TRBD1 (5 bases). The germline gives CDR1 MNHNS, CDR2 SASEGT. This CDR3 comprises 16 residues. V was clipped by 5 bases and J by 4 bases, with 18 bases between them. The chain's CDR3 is CASSYFEGRGNQPQHF. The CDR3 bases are TGTGCCAGCAGTTATTTCGAGGGGCGGGGGAATCAGCCCCAGCATTTT.

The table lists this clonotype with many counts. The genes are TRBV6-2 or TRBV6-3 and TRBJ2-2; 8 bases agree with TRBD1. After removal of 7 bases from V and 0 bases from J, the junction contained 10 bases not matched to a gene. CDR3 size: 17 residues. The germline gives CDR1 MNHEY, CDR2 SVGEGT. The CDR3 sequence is CASIEQGAAPNTGELFF. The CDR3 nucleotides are TGTGCCAGCATTGAGCAGGGGGCCGCCCCGAACACCGGGGAGCTGTTTTTT.

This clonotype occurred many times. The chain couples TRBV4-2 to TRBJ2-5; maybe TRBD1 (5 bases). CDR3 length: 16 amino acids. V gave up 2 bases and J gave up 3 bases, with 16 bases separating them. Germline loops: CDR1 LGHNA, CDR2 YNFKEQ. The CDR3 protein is CASSQNLRQHEETQYF. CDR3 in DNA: TGTGCCAGCAGCCAAAATTTAAGACAGCATGAAGAGACCCAGTACTTC.

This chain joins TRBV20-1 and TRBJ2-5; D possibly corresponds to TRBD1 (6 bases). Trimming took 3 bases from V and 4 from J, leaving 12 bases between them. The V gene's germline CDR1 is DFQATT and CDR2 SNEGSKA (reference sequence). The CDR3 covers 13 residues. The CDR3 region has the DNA TGCAGTGCTAGGGTTAGGGGGAGAGAGACCCAGTACTTC. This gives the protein CSARVRGRETQYF.

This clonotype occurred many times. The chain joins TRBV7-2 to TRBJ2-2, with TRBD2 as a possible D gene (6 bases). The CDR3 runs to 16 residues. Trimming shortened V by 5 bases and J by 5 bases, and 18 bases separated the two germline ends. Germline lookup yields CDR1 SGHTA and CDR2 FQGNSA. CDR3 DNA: TGTGCCAGCAGCCCCCCTTGGCAGGGAGGAACCGGGGAGCTGTTTTTT. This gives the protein CASSPPWQGGTGELFF.

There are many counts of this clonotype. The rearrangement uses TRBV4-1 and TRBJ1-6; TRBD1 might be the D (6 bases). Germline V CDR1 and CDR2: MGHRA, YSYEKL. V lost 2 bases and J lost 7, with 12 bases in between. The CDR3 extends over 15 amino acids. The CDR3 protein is CASSQTGLWNSPLHF. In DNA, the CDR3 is TGCGCCAGCAGCCAAACAGGGCTGTGGAATTCACCCCTCCACTTT.

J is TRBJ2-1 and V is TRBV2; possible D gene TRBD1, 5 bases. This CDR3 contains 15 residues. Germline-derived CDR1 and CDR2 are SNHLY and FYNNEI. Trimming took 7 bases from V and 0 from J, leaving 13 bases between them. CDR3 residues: CASKTDFSSYNEQFF. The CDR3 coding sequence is TGTGCCAGCAAGACAGACTTTAGCTCCTACAATGAGCAGTTCTTC.

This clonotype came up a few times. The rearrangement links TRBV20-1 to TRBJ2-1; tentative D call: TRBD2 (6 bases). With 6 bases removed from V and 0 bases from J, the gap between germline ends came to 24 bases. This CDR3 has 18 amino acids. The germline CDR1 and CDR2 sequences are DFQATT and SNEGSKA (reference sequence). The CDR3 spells CSALRDGTRRSSYNEQFF. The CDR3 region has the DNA TGCAGTGCCTTACGCGACGGGACTCGGCGAAGCTCCTACAATGAGCAGTTCTTC.

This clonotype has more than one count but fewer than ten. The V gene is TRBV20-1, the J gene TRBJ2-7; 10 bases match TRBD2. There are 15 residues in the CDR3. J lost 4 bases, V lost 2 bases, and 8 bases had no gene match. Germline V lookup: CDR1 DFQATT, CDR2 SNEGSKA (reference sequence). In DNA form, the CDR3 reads TGCAGTGCTAGATCCGGGACTAGCGATTATTACGAGCAGTACTTC. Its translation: CSARSGTSDYYEQYF.

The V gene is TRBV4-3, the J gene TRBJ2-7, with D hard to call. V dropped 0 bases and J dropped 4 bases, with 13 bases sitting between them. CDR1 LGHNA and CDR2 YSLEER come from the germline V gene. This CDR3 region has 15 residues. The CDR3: CASSQDRHGVYEQYF. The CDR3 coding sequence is TGCGCCAGCAGCCAAGATCGTCATGGGGTATACGAGCAGTACTTC.

This CDR3 is CASSPPEADTQYF. The CDR3, as DNA: TGTGCCAGCTCACCTCCCGAGGCAGATACGCAGTATTTT. The gene calls are TRBV18 and TRBJ2-3; D uncertain. CDR3 length: 13 amino acids. Germline V CDR1 and CDR2: KGHSH, LQKENI. The V end lost 3 bases, the J end lost 4 bases, and 8 bases lay between the germline ends.

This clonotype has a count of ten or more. The CDR3 DNA reads as TGCAGTGCGGAGAGCGGACTAAGCTCCTACAATGAGCAGTTCTTC. It yields the protein CSAESGLSSYNEQFF. V and J are TRBV20-1 and TRBJ2-1; perhaps TRBD2 as D (6 bases). The germline CDR1 and CDR2 sequences are DFQATT and SNEGSKA (reference sequence). This CDR3 region has 15 residues. V lost 6 bases and J 0 bases, leaving 15 bases between the germline ends.